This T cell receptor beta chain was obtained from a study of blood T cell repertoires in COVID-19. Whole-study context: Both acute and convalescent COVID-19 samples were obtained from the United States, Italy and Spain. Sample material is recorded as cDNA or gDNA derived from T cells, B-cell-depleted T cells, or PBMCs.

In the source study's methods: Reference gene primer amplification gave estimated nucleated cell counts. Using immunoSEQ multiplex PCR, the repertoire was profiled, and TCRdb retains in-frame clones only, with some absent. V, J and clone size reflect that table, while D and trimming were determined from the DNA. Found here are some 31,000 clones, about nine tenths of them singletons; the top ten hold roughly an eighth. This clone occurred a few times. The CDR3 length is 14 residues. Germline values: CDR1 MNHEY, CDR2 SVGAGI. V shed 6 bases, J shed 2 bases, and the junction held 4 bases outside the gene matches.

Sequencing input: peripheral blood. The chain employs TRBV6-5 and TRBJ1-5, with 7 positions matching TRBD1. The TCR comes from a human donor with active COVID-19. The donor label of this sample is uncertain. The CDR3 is CASRGGQGNQPQHF. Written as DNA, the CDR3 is TGTGCCAGCAGGGGTGGACAGGGCAATCAGCCCCAGCATTTT.